This entry lists 6 T cell receptor beta chains sequenced from one sample in a study of beta chain features in type 1 diabetes (dated by TCRdb to 2017 to 2018). Libraries were made using the immunoSEQ multiplex PCR assay. All of the isolated RNA was reverse transcribed with the High Capacity cDNA Reverse Transcription Kit, so expressed TCRB transcripts were sequenced. TCRdb took this table from immuneACCESS and kept in-frame rearrangements with V and J called. Such tables lack part of the clones; where checked against another copy, unresolved V genes explain under half of the gap, and the rest is unexplained. Here the sample has about 350,000 clones; about 20% occur a single time. About 0.044% of the sample comes from the top ten. Material: naive CD4+ T cells from blood. In light of the paper, this sample's cell subset or site label describes: true naive CD4+ T cells. Receptors were obtained from a woman between 18 and 29 years old in good health.

The chain couples TRBV29-1 to TRBJ1-5; the D gene is possibly TRBD1 (5 bases). This CDR3 is built from 14 residues. Trimming stripped 6 bases from V and 4 bases from J, with 16 bases between. CDR1 is SQVTM, CDR2 ANQGSEA, per germline. The CDR3 DNA follows: TGCAGCGTGGGACTTGGGGGAGTAAATCAGCCCCAGCATTTT. Translation: CSVGLGGVNQPQHF.

In its sample, this clone was seen a few times. CDR3 protein: CASSVSSGSSYNEQFF. In nucleotides, the CDR3 is TGTGCCAGCAGCGTAAGTAGCGGGAGCTCCTACAATGAGCAGTTCTTC. The chain employs TRBV9 and TRBJ2-1; 9 nucleotides match TRBD2. V gave up 1 base and J gave up 0 bases; unmatched junction bases: 2. This CDR3 is 16 amino acids long. Germline CDR1 and CDR2: SGDLS and YYNGEE. The complete variable domain, with remaining parts taken from reference TRBV9 and TRBJ2-1, reads DSGVTQTPKHLITATGQRVTLRCSPRSGDLSVYWYQQSLDQGLQFLIQYYNGEERAKGNILERFSAQQFPDLHSELNLSSLELGDSALYFCASSVSSGSSYNEQFFGPGTRLTVL.

This clone was found a few times. V and J are TRBV18 and TRBJ1-1; 8 positions match TRBD1. The CDR3 covers 14 residues. The germline V gene has CDR1 KGHSH and CDR2 LQKENI. V lost 2 bases, J lost 4 bases, and 3 bases stayed unmatched. DNA for the CDR3: TGTGCCAGCTCACCAGACAGGGGAAGCACTGAAGCTTTCTTT. As protein: CASSPDRGSTEAFF. Full variable domain (rest looked up from reference TRBV18 and TRBJ1-1): NAGVMQNPRHLVRRRGQEARLRCSPMKGHSHVYWYRQLPEEGLKFMVYLQKENIIDESGMPKERFSAEFPKEGPSILRIQQVVRGDSAAYFCASSPDRGSTEAFFGQGTRLTVV.

The V call is TRBV29-1, the J call TRBJ2-1, with D perhaps matching TRBD1 (6 bases). CDR3 length: 11 amino acids. The germline V gene encodes CDR1 SQVTM and CDR2 ANQGSEA. The V and J ends lost 7 bases and 7 bases respectively, with 11 bases between them. Written as DNA, the CDR3 is TGCAGCGGCTCCGGGACAAATGAGCAGTTCTTC. It encodes CSGSGTNEQFF.

Concerning this clone itself: Within the sample, other DNA sequences also encode this same CDR3. The gene calls are TRBV20-1 and TRBJ2-7; D remains ambiguous. Germline assignment: CDR1 DFQATT and CDR2 SNEGSKA (reference sequence). This CDR3 spans 11 amino acids. Trimming removed 0 bases at V and 3 bases at J, with 3 bases between. The CDR3 bases are TGCAGTGCTAGAGACTTCTACGAGCAGTACTTC. Translation: CSARDFYEQYF.

This clone has only a few counts. V and J are TRBV30 and TRBJ2-5, with D possibly matching TRBD2 (7 bases). V was trimmed by 1 base and J by 5 bases, leaving 14 bases between them. The length of the CDR3 is 14 residues. Germline V lookup: CDR1 GTSNPN, CDR2 SVGIG (reference sequence). CDR3 DNA: TGTGCCTGGAGTGAGGGGGGGGAGGCGGAGACCCAGTACTTC. It translates to CAWSEGGEAETQYF.